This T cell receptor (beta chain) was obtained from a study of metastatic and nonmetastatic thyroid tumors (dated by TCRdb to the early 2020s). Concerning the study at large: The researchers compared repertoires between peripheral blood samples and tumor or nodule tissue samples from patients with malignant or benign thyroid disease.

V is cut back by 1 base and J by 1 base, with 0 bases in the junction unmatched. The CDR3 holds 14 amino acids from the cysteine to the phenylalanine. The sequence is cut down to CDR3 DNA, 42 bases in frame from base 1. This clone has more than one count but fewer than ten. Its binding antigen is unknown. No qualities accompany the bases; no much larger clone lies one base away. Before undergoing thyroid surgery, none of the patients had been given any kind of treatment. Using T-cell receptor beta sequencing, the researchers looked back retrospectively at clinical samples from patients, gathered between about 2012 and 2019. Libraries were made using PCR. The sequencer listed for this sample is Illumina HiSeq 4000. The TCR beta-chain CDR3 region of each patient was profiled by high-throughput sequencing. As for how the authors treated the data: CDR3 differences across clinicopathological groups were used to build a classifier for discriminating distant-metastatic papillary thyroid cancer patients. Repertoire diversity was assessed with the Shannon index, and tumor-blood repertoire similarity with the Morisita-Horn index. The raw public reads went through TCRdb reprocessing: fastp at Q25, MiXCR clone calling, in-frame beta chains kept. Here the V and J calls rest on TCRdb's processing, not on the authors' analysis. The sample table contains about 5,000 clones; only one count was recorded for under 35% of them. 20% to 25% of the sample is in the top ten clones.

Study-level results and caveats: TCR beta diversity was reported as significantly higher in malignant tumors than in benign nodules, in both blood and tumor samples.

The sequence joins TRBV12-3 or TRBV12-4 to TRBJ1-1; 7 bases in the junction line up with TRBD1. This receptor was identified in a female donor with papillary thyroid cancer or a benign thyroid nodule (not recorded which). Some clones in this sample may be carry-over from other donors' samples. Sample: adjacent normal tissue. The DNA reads TGTGCCAGCAGTTTAGGGACAGGGAACACTGAAGCTTTCTTT. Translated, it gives CASSLGTGNTEAFF.